Below, 27 T cell receptor beta chains from the same sample are listed, as sequenced in a study of identical twins. One entry per CDR3 protein results from TCRdb running MiXCR on the 5' RACE reads. The sample includes approximately 550,000 distinct CDR3 sequences, more than 20% of them seen just once. The same sample was also studied in work on yellow fever vaccine responses in identical twins.

Sequencing used CD4+ T cells sorted from blood. The source is a woman aged 18-30 years in good health.

This clonotype has a single count. The chain is built from TRBV6-1 and TRBJ2-1; tentative D call: TRBD1 (5 bases). Germline V gene lookup returns CDR1 MNHNS and CDR2 SASEGT. The CDR3 covers 15 residues. V was clipped by 3 bases and J by 9 bases, with 18 bases between them. The CDR3 spells CASSDTIPTRGEQFF. The CDR3 bases are TGTGCCAGCAGTGACACTATCCCGACAAGGGGTGAGCAGTTCTTC.

This chain connects TRBV20-1 to TRBJ2-1; 9 bases map to TRBD2. CDR3 length equals 14 residues. Germline loops: CDR1 DFQATT, CDR2 SNEGSKA (reference sequence). The V gene end was trimmed by 6 bases and the J gene end by 8 bases; junction bases not matched to a gene: 11. The CDR3 loop reads CSAASGTYGDEQFF. In DNA, the CDR3 is TGCAGTGCAGCTAGCGGGACCTACGGGGATGAGCAGTTCTTC.

This clonotype was seen a handful of times. The rearrangement links TRBV29-1 to TRBJ1-1; weak D call: TRBD1 (5 bases). This CDR3 comprises 10 residues. Germline V gene lookup returns CDR1 SQVTM and CDR2 ANQGSEA. V was cut by 5 bases and J by 13 bases, with 14 bases left in between. The CDR3 reads CSVQQGEGFF. For the CDR3, the DNA is TGCAGCGTTCAGCAGGGTGAGGGTTTCTTT.

In this sample, this clonotype turned up a few times. CDR3 residues: CAISAGMNTEAFF. In DNA form, the CDR3 reads TGTGCCATCAGTGCGGGGATGAACACTGAAGCTTTCTTT. V usage is TRBV10-3 and J usage is TRBJ1-1; D ambiguous. V was pared by 4 bases and J by 0 bases, with 6 bases between. The CDR3 runs 13 residues. CDR1 and CDR2 from the germline V gene are ENHRY and SYGVKD.

The chain recombines TRBV27 with TRBJ2-7, with D possibly TRBD2 on 5 matching bases. Germline-derived CDR1 and CDR2 are MNHEY and SMNVEV (reference sequence). This CDR3 is 13 amino acids long. Trimming pared 2 bases from V and 5 bases from J, leaving 10 bases between. CDR3 in DNA: TGTGCCAGCAGTTTAGGGCCCGGGGACGAGCAGTACGTC. It codes for CASSLGPGDEQYV.

This clonotype has at least ten counts. This chain joins TRBV24-1 and TRBJ1-5, with unresolved D. V was shortened by 3 bases and J by 4 bases, with 9 bases between the two germline ends. Germline V gene sequence: CDR1 KGHDR, CDR2 SFDVKD. The CDR3 has 14 amino acids. CDR3 sequence: CATSDNQINQPQHF. In nucleotides, the CDR3 is TGTGCCACCAGTGATAATCAGATAAATCAGCCCCAGCATTTT.

This clonotype has just one count. V usage is TRBV11-2 and J usage is TRBJ2-7; 7 nucleotides agree with TRBD2. V lost 5 bases to trimming and J lost 7 bases; unmatched junction nucleotides: 20. From germline, CDR1 is SGHAT and CDR2 FQNNGV. CDR3 length: 17 residues. The CDR3 reads CASSKMWGREDHGEQYF. DNA for the CDR3: TGTGCCAGCAGCAAGATGTGGGGTCGGGAGGATCATGGAGAGCAGTACTTC.

This clonotype was counted only a few times. V is TRBV3-1 and J is TRBJ1-6; no clear D gene. Trimming pared 3 bases from V and 6 bases from J, leaving 15 bases between. The CDR3 is 16 residues long. Germline V CDR1 and CDR2: LGHDT, YNNKEL (reference sequence). The CDR3: CASSHSSHGGNSPLHF. CDR3 nucleotides: TGTGCCAGCAGCCACTCCTCTCACGGAGGTAATTCACCCCTCCACTTT.

This clonotype was seen a few times. The J gene is TRBJ2-4, the V gene TRBV11-2; 9 bases agree with TRBD1. This CDR3 comprises 18 residues. The trim removed 5 bases at V and 10 bases at J, leaving 21 bases unmatched. Germline V gives CDR1 SGHAT, CDR2 FQNNGV. The CDR3 reads CASSPGTGKVTYSMIQYF. CDR3 DNA: TGTGCCAGCAGCCCAGGGACAGGGAAAGTAACATATTCGATGATTCAGTACTTC.

The chain uses TRBV6-1 and TRBJ2-1; 10 bases agree with TRBD2. V was pared by 8 bases and J by 6 bases, with 4 bases of the junction left unmatched. The length of the CDR3 is 13 residues. Germline V gives CDR1 MNHNS, CDR2 SASEGT. The CDR3 region is CASGASGGNEQFF. The DNA for the CDR3 is TGTGCCAGCGGTGCTAGCGGGGGCAATGAGCAGTTCTTC.

The sample holds a few counts of this clonotype. The chain links TRBV7-9 to TRBJ2-1; D gene unclear. There are 16 residues in the CDR3. V lost 5 bases, J lost 7 bases, and 21 bases lay in between. CDR1 is SEHNR and CDR2 is FQNEAQ in the germline V gene (reference sequence). The CDR3 here is CASSRAVGSSTNEQFF. The CDR3 DNA follows: TGTGCCAGCAGCCGAGCAGTGGGGTCGAGCACTAATGAGCAGTTCTTC.

This clonotype was counted once. V is TRBV4-1 and J is TRBJ2-5; a weak D match, TRBD2 (7 bases). Germline V gene data show CDR1 as MGHRA and CDR2 as YSYEKL. The CDR3 covers 18 residues. Trimming stripped 0 bases from V and 4 bases from J, with 21 bases between. DNA for the CDR3: TGCGCCAGCAGCCAAGAGGGGGTCGTGGGGGGGCCAAGAGAGACCCAGTACTTC. Translation gives CASSQEGVVGGPRETQYF.

This clonotype was seen a handful of times. V gene TRBV3-1 combines with J gene TRBJ2-5; weak D call: TRBD1 (6 bases). The length of the CDR3 is 15 residues. The germline V gene encodes CDR1 LGHDT and CDR2 YNNKEL (reference sequence). V was shortened by 3 bases and J by 10 bases, with 21 bases between the two germline ends. Here the CDR3 reads CASSQWHKGEIGQYF. The DNA of the CDR3 is TGTGCCAGCAGCCAGTGGCACAAGGGGGAGATAGGCCAGTACTTC.

This sequence joins TRBV12-3 or TRBV12-4 and TRBJ2-3; 10 nucleotides agree with TRBD2. This CDR3 is 17 amino acids long. Germline trimming cut 5 bases from V and 1 base from J; bases unmatched to any gene: 9. The DNA of the CDR3 is TGTGCCAGCAGTCCCGGGACTCTAGCGGGGGGCACAGATACGCAGTATTTT. It is translated as CASSPGTLAGGTDTQYF.

The gene calls are TRBV24-1 and TRBJ2-2; TRBD2 agrees at 7 bases. After removal of 0 bases from V and 4 bases from J, the junction contained 7 bases not matched to a gene. The CDR3 is 17 amino acids. Germline V gives CDR1 KGHDR, CDR2 SFDVKD. The CDR3 DNA is TGTGCCACCAGTGATTTGCTTTCTAGCGGAGGCACCGGGGAGCTGTTTTTT. It codes for CATSDLLSSGGTGELFF.

This clonotype came up many times. The gene calls are TRBV12-3 or TRBV12-4 and TRBJ1-2; D call uncertain. V lost 3 bases and J 0 bases, leaving 2 bases between the germline ends. CDR3 length: 12 amino acids. The CDR3 here is CASSFSNYGYTF. CDR3 sequence (DNA): TGTGCCAGCAGTTTTTCTAACTATGGCTACACCTTC.

The J gene is TRBJ2-4, the V gene TRBV11-2; D is undetermined. Looked up from germline, CDR1 is SGHAT and CDR2 is FQNNGV. Between the trimmed V and J ends, which lost 1 base and 5 bases, there was a span of 6 bases. The CDR3 is made up of 13 amino acids. CDR3 residues: CASSLVRQNIQYF. The CDR3, as DNA: TGTGCCAGCAGCTTAGTCAGGCAAAACATTCAGTACTTC. Full variable domain (rest looked up from reference TRBV11-2 and TRBJ2-4): EAGVAQSPRYKIIEKRQSVAFWCNPISGHATLYWYQQILGQGPKLLIQFQNNGVVDDSQLPKDRFSAERLKGVDSTLKIQPAKLEDSAVYLCASSLVRQNIQYFGAGTRLSVL.

The chain is built from TRBV5-1 and TRBJ2-4; tentatively, D is TRBD2 (5 bases). CDR1 is SGHRS, CDR2 YFSETQ, per germline. The CDR3 extends over 16 amino acids. Deletions cut 3 bases from V and 2 bases from J, with 15 bases between. The CDR3 loop reads CASSSLPEVSKNIQYF. CDR3 bases: TGCGCCAGCAGCTCCCTACCGGAGGTGTCCAAAAACATTCAGTACTTC.

This clonotype was recorded once. This chain connects TRBV12-3 or TRBV12-4 to TRBJ2-1, with 8 bases identical to TRBD1. CDR3 size: 14 residues. J lost 6 bases, V lost 5 bases, and 6 bases had no gene match. CDR3 sequence (DNA): TGTGCCAGCAGTCTGGGACAGGCGCTCAATGAGCAGTTCTTC. This encodes CASSLGQALNEQFF.

This sequence joins TRBV10-3 and TRBJ2-6, with D possibly being TRBD1 (6 bases). Germline V lookup: CDR1 ENHRY, CDR2 SYGVKD. V dropped 6 bases and J dropped 3 bases, with 12 bases sitting between them. CDR3 length: 15 amino acids. Written as DNA, the CDR3 is TGTGCCATCAGGGAGACAGGCGGTGGGGCCAACGTCCTGACTTTC. Translating it yields CAIRETGGGANVLTF.

The CDR3 is CASSSGSIAETQYF. The CDR3, as DNA: TGTGCCAGCAGCTCCGGGAGTATAGCTGAGACCCAGTACTTC. The rearrangement joins TRBV7-9 to TRBJ2-5; D perhaps matches TRBD2 (6 bases). The ends were cut back, 4 bases at V and 5 bases at J, with 14 bases in the middle. This CDR3 spans 14 amino acids. Germline V gene data show CDR1 as SEHNR and CDR2 as FQNEAQ (reference sequence).

This clonotype was counted only a few times. This chain links TRBV29-1 with TRBJ1-5; D not resolved. Trimming removed 5 bases from V and 0 bases from J, with 11 bases in between. This CDR3 has 14 residues. Per the germline V gene, CDR1 is SQVTM and CDR2 is ANQGSEA. The chain's CDR3 is CSVLSGNSNQPQHF. CDR3 coding DNA: TGCAGCGTTTTGAGTGGCAATAGCAATCAGCCCCAGCATTTT. The full variable domain, rest sourced from reference TRBV29-1 and TRBJ1-5, is SAVISQKPSRDICQRGTSLTIQCQVDSQVTMMFWYRQQPGQSLTLIATANQGSEATYESGFVIDKFPISRPNLTFSTLTVSNMSPEDSSIYLCSVLSGNSNQPQHFGDGTRLSIL.

V usage is TRBV7-9 and J usage is TRBJ2-7; weak D call: TRBD2 (5 bases). The V and J ends lost 1 base and 12 bases respectively, with 13 bases between them. CDR3 length equals 12 residues. Germline V CDR1 and CDR2: SEHNR, FQNEAQ (reference sequence). CDR3 protein: CASSLERGLGYF. Written as DNA, the CDR3 is TGTGCCAGCAGCTTAGAACGTGGACTTGGGTACTTC.

This clonotype has only a few counts. The V call is TRBV4-1, the J call TRBJ1-2; 9 bases agree with TRBD1. Germline V lookup: CDR1 MGHRA, CDR2 YSYEKL. This CDR3 has 15 residues. Trimming removed 3 bases from V and 7 bases from J; junction bases left unmatched: 9. Here the CDR3 reads CASSHRQGEIGGYTF. CDR3 nucleotide sequence: TGCGCCAGCAGCCACCGACAGGGGGAGATAGGTGGCTACACCTTC.

In its sample, this clonotype was seen a few times. This chain links TRBV2 with TRBJ2-1; no clear D gene. The V end was cut by 5 bases, the J end by 0 bases, with 8 bases between. Germline V lookup: CDR1 SNHLY, CDR2 FYNNEI. This CDR3 comprises 14 residues. CDR3 region: CASSWSYSYNEQFF. CDR3 sequence (DNA): TGTGCCAGCAGTTGGTCCTACTCCTACAATGAGCAGTTCTTC. Full variable domain (outside the CDR3, taken from reference TRBV2 and TRBJ2-1): EPEVTQTPSHQVTQMGQEVILRCVPISNHLYFYWYRQILGQKVEFLVSFYNNEISEKSEIFDDQFSVERPDGSNFTLKIRSTKLEDSAMYFCASSWSYSYNEQFFGPGTRLTVL.

This clonotype was observed a handful of times. The J gene is TRBJ2-1, the V gene TRBV11-2; no definite D call. CDR3 length: 10 residues. Germline loops: CDR1 SGHAT, CDR2 FQNNGV. Trimming took off 8 bases at V and 5 bases at J, with 4 bases between the two ends. CDR3 amino acids: CASAHNEQFF. DNA for the CDR3: TGTGCCAGCGCTCACAATGAGCAGTTCTTC.

This clonotype was counted a few times. The CDR3: CASSPQGGGSEQYF. DNA for the CDR3: TGTGCCAGCAGCCCACAAGGGGGGGGATCCGAGCAGTACTTC. The rearrangement joins TRBV7-2 to TRBJ2-7; TRBD2 might be the D (7 bases). There are 14 residues in the CDR3. The germline CDR1 and CDR2 sequences are SGHTA and FQGNSA. V was pared by 5 bases and J by 6 bases, with 17 bases between.